This T cell receptor beta chain was identified during a study of blood T cell repertoires in COVID-19. About the study: Specimens from acute and convalescent COVID-19 originated in the United States, Italy and Spain. The cDNA or gDNA used as material had been derived from T cells, B-cell-depleted T cells, or PBMCs.

The table came from immunoSEQ multiplex PCR; TCRdb's copy has only in-frame clones and leaves some out. The profile shows about 45,000 clones, more than 60% of them singletons. Germline V gene data show CDR1 as LGHNA and CDR2 as YNFKEQ. V lost 0 bases and J lost 1, with 12 bases in between. The CDR3 has 16 amino acids. Sample: peripheral blood. This clonotype originated in a woman aged 70-85 years with acute or convalescent COVID-19. The gene calls are TRBV4-2 and TRBJ1-1; D not certain. Written as DNA, the CDR3 is TGTGCCAGCAGCCAAGAGGTGGAGGGAACGAACACTGAAGCTTTCTTT. Its translation is CASSQEVEGTNTEAFF.